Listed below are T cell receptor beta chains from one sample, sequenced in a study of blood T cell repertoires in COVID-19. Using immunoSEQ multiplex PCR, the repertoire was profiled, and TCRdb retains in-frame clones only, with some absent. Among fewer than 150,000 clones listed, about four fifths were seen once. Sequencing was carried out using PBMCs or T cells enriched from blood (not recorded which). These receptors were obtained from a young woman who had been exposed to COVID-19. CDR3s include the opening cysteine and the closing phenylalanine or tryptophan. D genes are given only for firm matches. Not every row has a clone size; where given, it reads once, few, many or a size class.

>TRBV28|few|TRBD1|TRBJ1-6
TGTGCCAGCAGCACTCCGGGACAGGGTAATTCACCCCTCCACTTT
CASSTPGQGNSPLHF
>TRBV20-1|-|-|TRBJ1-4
TGCAGTGCTCCGTTGAATGAAAAACTGTTTTTT
CSAPLNEKLFF
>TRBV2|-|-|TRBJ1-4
TGTGCCAGCTCAGTCGGGTCCGAAAAACTGTTTTTT
CASSVGSEKLFF
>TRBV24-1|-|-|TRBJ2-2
TGTGCCACCAGTGATACGGCGGGCGGGGAGCTGTTTTTT
CATSDTAGGELFF
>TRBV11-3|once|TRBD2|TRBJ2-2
TGTGCCAGCAGTCCTAGCGGGAGGGCATCCGGGGAGCTGTTTTTT
CASSPSGRASGELFF
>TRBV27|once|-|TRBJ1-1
TGTGCCAGCAGTCCCCACTTACAGGGAAGAGCTTTCTTT
CASSPHLQGRAFF
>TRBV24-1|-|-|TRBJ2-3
TGTGCCACCAGTCGGACGGGGAGCACAGATACGCAGTATTTT
CATSRTGSTDTQYF
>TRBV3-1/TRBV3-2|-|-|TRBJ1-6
TGTGCCAGCAGCCCTAGAGGCATTTCGCGGAATAATTCACCCCTCCACTTT
CASSPRGISRNNSPLHF
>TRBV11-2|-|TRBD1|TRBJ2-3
TGTGCCAGCAGCTTCAGGGGGCTGGAAGATACGCAGTATTTT
CASSFRGLEDTQYF
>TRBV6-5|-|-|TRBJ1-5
TGTGCCAGCAGCTCCGGGACTCAAGGAAATCAGCCCCAGCATTTT
CASSSGTQGNQPQHF
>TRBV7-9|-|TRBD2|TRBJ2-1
TGTGCCAGCAGCCTACTAGCGGAGCAGTTCTTC
CASSLLAEQFF
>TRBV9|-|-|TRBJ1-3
TGTGCCAGCAGCGTCCGTAGGGCAGGGCCTGGAAACACCATATATTTT
CASSVRRAGPGNTIYF
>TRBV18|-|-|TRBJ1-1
TGTGCCAGCTCAGAGGGACAGAACACTGAAGCTTTCTTT
CASSEGQNTEAFF
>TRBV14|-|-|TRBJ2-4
TGTGCCAGCAGCCATCTTCAAGGGGGCAAAAACATTCAGTACTTC
CASSHLQGGKNIQYF
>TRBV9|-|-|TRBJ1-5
TGTGCCAGCAGCGAGGGGGACGGGGTTAGGCCCCAGCATTTT
CASSEGDGVRPQHF
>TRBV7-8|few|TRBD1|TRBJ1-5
TGTGCCAGCAGCTTAGGTCGGGGACAGTTCAATCAGCCCCAGCATTTT
CASSLGRGQFNQPQHF
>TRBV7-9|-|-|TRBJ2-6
TGTGCCAGCAGCAAAAAATCGCCCGGGGACTCTGGGGCCAACGTCCTGACTTTC
CASSKKSPGDSGANVLTF
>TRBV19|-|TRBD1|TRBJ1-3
TGTGCCAGTAGTACCCAAGGACAGGGCGGAAACACCATATATTTT
CASSTQGQGGNTIYF
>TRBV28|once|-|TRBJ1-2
TGTGCCAGCACCCCTACCAGGGATTTTTTTGTTTATGGCTACACCTTC
CASTPTRDFFVYGYTF
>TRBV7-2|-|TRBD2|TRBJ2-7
TGTGCCAGCAGCGACCCGGGACTAGCGGCCTACGAGCAGTACTTC
CASSDPGLAAYEQYF
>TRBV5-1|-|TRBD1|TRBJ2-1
TGCGCCAGCAGCCAACACGGACAGGGCTACAATGAGCAGTTCTTC
CASSQHGQGYNEQFF
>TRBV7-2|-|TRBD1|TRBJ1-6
TGTGCCAGCAGCGACGGACAGGGTGTTAACTCACCCCTCCACTTT
CASSDGQGVNSPLHF
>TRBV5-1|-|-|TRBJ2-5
TGCGCCAGCAGCCCGTTGGAGGGACAAGAGACCCAGTACTTC
CASSPLEGQETQYF
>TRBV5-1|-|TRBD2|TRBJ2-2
TGCGCCAGCAGCTTGGGACAAGCGGGAGGGCCGGCCGGGGAGCTGTTTTTT
CASSLGQAGGPAGELFF
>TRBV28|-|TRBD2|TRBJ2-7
TGTGCCAGCAGTTTAGGGTCGAGCGGGGTATCCTACGAGCAGTACTTC
CASSLGSSGVSYEQYF
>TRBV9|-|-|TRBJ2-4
TGTGCCAGCAGCGTAGAACCAGTAGCCAAAAACATTCAGTACTTC
CASSVEPVAKNIQYF
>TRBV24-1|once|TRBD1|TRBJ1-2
TGTGCCACCAGCCCGACAGGGTTTGGCTACACCTTC
CATSPTGFGYTF
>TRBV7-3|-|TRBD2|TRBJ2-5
TGTGCCAGCAGCTTAACGGCTAGCGGGAGGGCAGGGTCAGAGACCCAGTACTTC
CASSLTASGRAGSETQYF
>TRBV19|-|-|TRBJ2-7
TGTGCCAGTAGTATAAAACTCGGCTCCTACGAGCAGTACTTC
CASSIKLGSYEQYF
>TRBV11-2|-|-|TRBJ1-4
TGTGCCAGCAGACGACTAGATGCAACTAATGAAAAACTGTTTTTT
CASRRLDATNEKLFF
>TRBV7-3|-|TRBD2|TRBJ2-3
TGTGCCAGCAGCTCCGGGACTAGCGGGAGAGCAGATACGCAGTATTTT
CASSSGTSGRADTQYF
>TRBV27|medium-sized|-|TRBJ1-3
TGTGCCAGCAGTTTATCCCGAGATACCGCGCGACAGCTCTCTGGAAACACCATATATTTT
CASSLSRDTARQLSGNTIYF
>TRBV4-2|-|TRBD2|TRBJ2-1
TGTGCCAGCAGCCTCCCCGGGACTAGCGAGCAGTTCTTC
CASSLPGTSEQFF
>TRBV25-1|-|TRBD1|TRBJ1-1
TGTGCCAGCAGACAGGGGGTCACTGAAGCTTTCTTT
CASRQGVTEAFF
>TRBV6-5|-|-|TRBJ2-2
TGTGCCAGCAGTTACTCGTTTACAGTCTGGATCGGGGAGCTGTTTTTT
CASSYSFTVWIGELFF
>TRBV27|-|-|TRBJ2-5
TGTGCCAGCAGTTTGGGTGGCGGGACCCAGTACTTC
CASSLGGGTQYF
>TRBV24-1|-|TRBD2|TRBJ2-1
TGTGCCACCAGTGATTCTCCAGCGGGAGTTGAGCAGTTCTTC
CATSDSPAGVEQFF
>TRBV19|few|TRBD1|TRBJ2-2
TGTGCCAGTAGTAGTGGCCAGGGGGCGGGCACCGGGGAGCTGTTTTTT
CASSSGQGAGTGELFF
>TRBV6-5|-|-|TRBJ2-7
TGTGCCAGCAGTCGGCAAAGGGGCTACGAGCAGTACTTC
CASSRQRGYEQYF
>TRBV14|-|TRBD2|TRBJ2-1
TGTGCCAGCAGCCAAGGCCTAGCGGGAGGGCAGTTCTTC
CASSQGLAGGQFF
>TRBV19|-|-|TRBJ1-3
TGTGCCAGTAGTATATCCATTGGAAACACCATATATTTT
CASSISIGNTIYF
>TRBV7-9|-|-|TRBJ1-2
TGTGCCAGCAGCTTAGATGATCGGGGTCGGGGTCCTGGGGGCTACACCTTC
CASSLDDRGRGPGGYTF
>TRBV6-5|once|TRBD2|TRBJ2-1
TGTGCCAGCAGTTGGGGACTAGCGGGAGTTGACAATGAGCAGTTCTTC
CASSWGLAGVDNEQFF
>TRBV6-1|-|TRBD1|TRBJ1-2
TGTGCCAGCAGTGAAGGGGAGGGACAGGGAGGAGGCTACACCTTC
CASSEGEGQGGGYTF
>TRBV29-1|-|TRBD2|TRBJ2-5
TGCAGCGGGGGGGGACTCCTTACGAGGGAGACCCAGTACTTC
CSGGGLLTRETQYF
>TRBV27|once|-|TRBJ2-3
TGTGCCAGCCGGACAGACGCACGGAATACGCAGTATTTT
CASRTDARNTQYF
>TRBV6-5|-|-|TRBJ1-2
TGTGCCAGCAGTTACTTCTCAGGGAACTATGGCTACACCTTC
CASSYFSGNYGYTF
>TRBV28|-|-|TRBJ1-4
TGTGCCAGCTCCCTCGGGACTAATGAAAAACTGTTTTTT
CASSLGTNEKLFF
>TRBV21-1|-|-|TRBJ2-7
TGTGCCAGCATTCAACGTCAGAGGATTCGAGAGCGGTCCTACGAGCAGTACTTC
CASIQRQRIRERSYEQYF